This T cell receptor beta chain was recorded in a study of post-analysis software for immune sequencing data. General observations from the study: Samples sharing a preparation batch grouped tightly together when assessed by F measure.

The TCR beta cDNA libraries contained unique molecular identifiers. TCRdb called the PCR reads again in MiXCR, with one record for every CDR3 protein. This sample yields hundreds of thousands of distinct CDR3 sequences, of which around 64% are seen a single time; around 11% belongs to the top ten. Note on this clonotype: Its antigen is currently unknown.

This TCR was sampled from a girl aged 2 to 10 with multiple sclerosis. The sample was blood.

In DNA form, the CDR3 reads TGTGCCAGCGGTCGGCGGGGGGCTTATCAGCCCCAGCATTTT. It is translated as CASGRRGAYQPQHF. The rearrangement uses TRBV27 and TRBJ1-5; possible D gene TRBD1, 6 bases. V was pared by 8 bases and J by 5 bases, with 16 bases between. The CDR3 is 14 amino acids. Germline V gene lookup returns CDR1 MNHEY and CDR2 SMNVEV (reference sequence).